This T cell receptor beta chain was identified in a study of shared clonotypes between healthy human individuals. The V and J ends lost 5 bases and 6 bases, in that order; junction bases with no gene match: 13. Germline lookup yields CDR1 MNHEY and CDR2 SVGAGI. The CDR3 spans 15 residues. A split of CD4+ cells into CD45RA+ naive and CD45RA-negative memory subsets was performed. The table came from immunoSEQ multiplex PCR; TCRdb's copy has only in-frame clones and leaves some out. The sample holds approximately 980,000 clones; over 75% are singletons and the top ten take over 1.3%. The receptor's source is a man aged 18 to 30 in good health. V gene TRBV6-5 combines with J gene TRBJ2-7; 7 bases fit TRBD1. The sequenced sample was memory CD4+ T cells sorted from blood. The subset is: CD45RA-negative fraction. The DNA for the CDR3 is TGTGCCAGCAGTGCGTCCGGGACAGTGGGTTTCGAGCAGTACTTC. Translated: CASSASGTVGFEQYF.